This TCR beta chain was captured in a study of cytomegalovirus exposure and HLA in healthy donors (TCRdb year 2017). As for the study more broadly: According to an earlier analysis of several hundred of the donors, some 180 million T cells yielded roughly 100 million unique TCR beta sequences and about 300 Gb of sequence data. Roughly 5 DR-DQ haplotypes were handled as single units for association and clustering because linkage in the cohort was strong. A later genetic analysis used genome-wide SNP genotypes for about 60% of the 666 donors, treating that subset as a discovery cohort. Typing coverage differed by locus: A, B, C, DRB1 and DQB1 were typed in about 620-640 donors, DQA1 in roughly 500, DPA1 in some 570, and DPB1 in roughly 470. To predict cytomegalovirus infection status, the study brought together high-throughput TCR immunosequencing, statistical association of individual TCRs with disease status, and machine learning. Rather than drawing on any new phenotypic data, the later analysis identified candidate immune exposures from TCR beta sequences and the way those sequences occurred across donors. A later analysis re-examined previously published TCR beta repertoires from about 670 donors and added high-resolution HLA genotyping to investigate patterns of TCR occurrence. The study aimed to test whether signatures of past pathogen exposure could be identified by cataloging public T cell receptors. Along with the approximately 700-subject first cohort, a separate validation cohort of some 130 different subjects was used. All discovery cohort repertoires had been generated on a single sequencing platform. Among some 400 genotyped donors of the cohort, an average of approximately 200,000 unique TCR beta nucleotide sequences was sequenced per donor, of which about 18% were non-productive. An earlier analysis of 587 of the donors used high-throughput TCR beta sequencing to judge whether each TCR beta V gene segment behaved as functional or pseudogenic. An early release that covered about 600 HLA-typed donors contained approximately 300 gigabases of sequencing data and around 85 million unique TCR sequences. Among the roughly 400 genotyped donors, about 83% belonged to the genetic ancestry cluster associated with self-reported Caucasian donors. Donor age, sex, ethnicity and CMV serostatus were compiled together with the repertoire data. Class I and class II HLA loci were covered by the typing at four-digit resolution. The T cell repertoires of several hundred subjects were profiled by immunosequencing and related to cytomegalovirus serostatus. The research as a whole found: In an earlier analysis of approximately 600 of the donors, most TCR beta V segments were observed in productive rearrangements about 87% or about 30% of the time, broadly matching IMGT annotations. A later genetic analysis reported fewer N-insertions in productive TCRs among donors in an Asian-associated ancestry cluster than the roughly 640-donor mean. The 87-base-pair reads could not distinguish some IMGT-functional V segments, including TRBV6-2 and TRBV6-3, so those segments were excluded. A total of about 180 TCR beta chains were listed by the study as associated with cytomegalovirus. A cluster of highly shared sequence variants was judged likely to represent a technical artifact of the sequencing pipeline. Because HLA typing was missing for some donors at each locus, association tests included only the typed subset. An association between a missense DCLRE1C variant and V-gene and J-gene trimming of TCR beta chains was found in a later genetic analysis and replicated in an independent cohort. Most CMV-associated TCR beta chains appeared to be HLA-restricted in a later analysis, and the HLA associations seemed to be driven largely by CMV exposure. Linkage disequilibrium might explain the correlated functional status among segregating V segments, but an unknown experimental factor could not be excluded. The cohort was sequenced for TCR beta chains only, and without alpha or paired-chain data the features that could be detected were limited. Cytomegalovirus status was reported to be diagnosed by the classifier with high specificity and sensitivity in both the original and validation cohorts. A later analysis found that TCR association rates varied across HLA loci, with DRB1 alleles showing the most associated TCRs and HLA-C alleles the fewest. At a false discovery rate of 0.05, a later analysis linked under 20,000 TCR beta sequences to specific HLA alleles. In a later analysis, HLA-associated TCR beta chains were found to be more clonally expanded and to have lower generation probabilities than equally common non-associated chains. A later analysis reported that several top co-occurrence clusters appeared linked to parvovirus B19, influenza, CMV and Epstein-Barr virus. In vitro tests confirmed that a few of the cytomegalovirus-associated TCR beta chains recognize cytomegalovirus antigens. Approximately 16 rarely observed V segments, including chromosome 9 orphons, were excluded from the earlier analysis of just under 600 of the donors because counts were too low. A further reported finding was that TCR beta sequences accurately predicted the HLA-A and HLA-B alleles for most subjects in the first cohort. For the cohort, immune exposure information was limited to CMV serostatus. While some public TCRs were present in many individuals, most TCR sequences turned up only very rarely across donors. Presence/absence analyses assumed roughly uniform sequencing depth across donors, an assumption that may not hold. When HLA alleles, especially DR and DQ, strongly co-occurred, TCR associations were difficult to assign to individual alleles. The authors suggested that the approach could potentially be generalized to other disease states and immunological phenotypes.

Libraries were made using the immunoSEQ multiplex PCR assay. A mixture of 60 forward primers for TCR Vbeta segments and 13 reverse primers for TCR Jbeta segments was used in the multiplex PCR. A multiplex PCR assay on genomic DNA amplified the CDR3 region of rearranged TCR beta genes. On the Illumina HiSeq System, the amplified TCR beta libraries were sequenced as 87-base-pair reads. Under the source paper's analysis protocol: Across the roughly 700 repertoires, a later analysis counted roughly 84 million unique TCR beta chains, roughly 11 million of which were shared by at least two donors. Raw reads were error-corrected and collapsed into unique sequences with a nearest-neighbor algorithm that merged closely related sequences to remove PCR and sequencing errors. To assign V, D and J gene segments, CDR3 sequences were aligned to IMGT reference sequences. For a sequence to be retained, a match of at least six nucleotides to both a V gene segment and a J gene segment was required. Rearrangements were called productive when the CDR3 lacked stop codons and stayed in frame with V and J; all others were non-productive. Following IMGT convention, CDR3 was defined as the stretch from the second conserved V-encoded cysteine to the conserved J-encoded phenylalanine. The earlier analysis of some 580 of the donors excluded any sequence lacking an unambiguous match to a single V gene segment. In an earlier analysis of 450 to 700 of the donors, V segments were called functional above 56.7% productive rearrangements and were called segregating when the between-donor standard deviation exceeded 5%. A statistical classification framework was built to diagnose cytomegalovirus status from the catalog of TCR beta chain sequences. A later analysis assigned V and J genes by comparing TCR nucleotide sequences with IMGT/GENE-DB human TR gene sequences. Using the TCRdist pipeline, a later analysis assigned CDR3 sequences along with most-parsimonious VDJ recombination scenarios. A later analysis defined each TCR beta chain by its CDR3 amino acid sequence plus V-gene family, and excluded reads lacking a unique V-gene family. As a way to deal with suspected cross-contamination and a sequencing artifact, a later analysis dropped under 600 nucleotide sequences that were highly shared and had low generation probability. A later analysis calculated a clonal expansion index for each public chain from normalized within-repertoire ranks of inferred template counts. A later analysis computed generation probabilities with a VDJ recombination model fitted to out-of-frame rearrangements, and checked the results against IGoR. In a later analysis, TCR-TCR, TCR-HLA and TCR-CMV co-occurrence was scored with hypergeometric tests, and a repertoire-size bias correction was applied to TCR pairs. In a later analysis, false discovery rates were estimated by permuting HLA or CMV assignments 20 times. In a later analysis, co-occurring TCRs were grouped using DBSCAN, with TCRdist sequence similarity added in when clustering inside HLA-allele-positive subsets. Repertoires with fewer than 30,000 or more than 120,000 public chains, plus five repertoires with anomalous nucleotide sharing, were excluded from co-occurrence clustering. This immuneACCESS table, as held by TCRdb, lists in-frame sequences with V and J called but not all clones. Of the missing ones, under half trace to an unresolved V gene in checked studies; the others have no known cause. V and J calls and clone size are copied from that table; D and trimming were computed from the DNA. This sample's table has entries for 95,000 to 150,000 clones. The ten largest clones take up around 2.7% of the sample.

Regarding this clone: The target of this receptor is not known.

The junction carries 14 bases between V and J, which are trimmed by 4 bases and 8 bases respectively. Its CDR3 holds 13 amino acids, cysteine through phenylalanine. Only the CDR3 DNA stays, 39 bases, in frame from base 1. CDR1 LNHDA and CDR2 SQIVND are derived from the germline V gene (reference sequence). The cohort comprised some 680 healthy bone marrow donors. At the time of sampling, every cohort member was nominally healthy, though immune exposures that went unrecorded were likely present. The donor tested CMV seronegative, placing the donor among the 352 seronegative members of the cohort. A peripheral blood sample was provided by each donor, and peripheral blood mononuclear cells were used for TCR beta sequencing. Genomic DNA extraction from the blood cell samples was performed with the Qiagen DNeasy Blood Extraction Kit.

The sample taken for sequencing was PBMCs. The receptor comes from a man aged 25-45 years in good health and CMV-seronegative. This sequence uses TRBV19 and TRBJ1-1; tentative D gene TRBD1, with 5 bases matching. The DNA sequence follows: TGTGCCAGTAGTAGATCGACAGCCGGCGAAGCTTTCTTT. This sequence encodes CASSRSTAGEAFF.